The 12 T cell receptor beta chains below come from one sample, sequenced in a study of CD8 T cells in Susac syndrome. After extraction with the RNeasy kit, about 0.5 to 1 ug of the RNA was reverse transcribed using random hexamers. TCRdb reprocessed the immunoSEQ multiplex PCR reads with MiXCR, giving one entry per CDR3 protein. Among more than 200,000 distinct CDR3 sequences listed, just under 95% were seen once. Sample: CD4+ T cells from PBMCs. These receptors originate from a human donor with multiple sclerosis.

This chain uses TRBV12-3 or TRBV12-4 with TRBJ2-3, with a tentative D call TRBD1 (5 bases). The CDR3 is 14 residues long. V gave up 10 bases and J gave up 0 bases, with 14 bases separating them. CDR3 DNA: TGTGCCACCAGAGACAGCCCAAGCACAGATACGCAGTATTTT. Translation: CATRDSPSTDTQYF.

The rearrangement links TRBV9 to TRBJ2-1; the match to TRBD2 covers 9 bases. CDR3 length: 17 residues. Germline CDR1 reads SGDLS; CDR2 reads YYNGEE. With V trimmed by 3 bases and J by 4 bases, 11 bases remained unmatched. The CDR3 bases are TGTGCCAGCAGCGGAGGAAAGAGGGGACTAGCTTACAATGAGCAGTTCTTC. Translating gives CASSGGKRGLAYNEQFF.

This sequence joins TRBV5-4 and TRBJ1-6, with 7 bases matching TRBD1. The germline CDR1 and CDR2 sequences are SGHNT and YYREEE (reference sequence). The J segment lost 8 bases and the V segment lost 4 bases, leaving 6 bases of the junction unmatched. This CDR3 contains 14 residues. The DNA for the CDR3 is TGTGCCAGCAGCCCCCTTACAGGGGATTCACCCCTCCACTTT. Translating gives CASSPLTGDSPLHF.

The CDR3 spells CASSLTGQGQETQYF. The CDR3 bases are TGTGCCAGCAGCTTAACGGGACAGGGCCAAGAGACCCAGTACTTC. The rearrangement joins TRBV7-2 to TRBJ2-5; 9 positions match TRBD1. In germline, CDR1 is SGHTA, CDR2 FQGNSA. J was trimmed by 1 base and V by 2 bases; bases with no gene match: 2. CDR3 length: 15 residues.

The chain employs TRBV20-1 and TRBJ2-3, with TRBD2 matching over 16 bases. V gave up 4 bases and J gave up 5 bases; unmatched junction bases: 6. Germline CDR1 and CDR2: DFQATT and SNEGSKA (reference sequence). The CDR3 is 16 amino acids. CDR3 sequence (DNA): TGCAGTGCTACGGGACTAGCGGGGGGGCCAGAAGATACGCAGTATTTT. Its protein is CSATGLAGGPEDTQYF.

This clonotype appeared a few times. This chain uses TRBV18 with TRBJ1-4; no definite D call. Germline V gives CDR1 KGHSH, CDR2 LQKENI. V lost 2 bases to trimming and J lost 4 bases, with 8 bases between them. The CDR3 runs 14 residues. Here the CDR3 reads CASSPGGNNEKLFF. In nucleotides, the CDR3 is TGTGCCAGCTCACCAGGAGGAAATAATGAAAAACTGTTTTTT.

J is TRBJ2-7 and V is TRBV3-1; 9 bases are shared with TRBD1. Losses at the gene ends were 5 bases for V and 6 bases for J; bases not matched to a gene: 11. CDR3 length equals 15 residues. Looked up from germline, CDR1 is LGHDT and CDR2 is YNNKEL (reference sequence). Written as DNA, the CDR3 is TGTGCCAGCAGCAGCCGGGACAGGGTTGTGGGCGAGCAGTACTTC. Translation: CASSSRDRVVGEQYF.

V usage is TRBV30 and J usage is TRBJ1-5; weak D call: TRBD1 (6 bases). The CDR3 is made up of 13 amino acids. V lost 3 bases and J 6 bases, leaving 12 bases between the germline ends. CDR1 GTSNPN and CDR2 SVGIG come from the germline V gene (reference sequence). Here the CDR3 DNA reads TGTGCCTGGAGAGGGGGGCCCTCTCAGCCCCAGCATTTT. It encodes CAWRGGPSQPQHF.

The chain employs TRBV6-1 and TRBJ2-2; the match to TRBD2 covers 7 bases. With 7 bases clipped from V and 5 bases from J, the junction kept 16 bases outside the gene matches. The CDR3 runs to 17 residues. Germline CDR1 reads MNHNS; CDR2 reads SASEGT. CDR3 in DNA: TGTGCCAGCAACGAGCCAAGGGCGGGAGTGATAACCGGGGAGCTGTTTTTT. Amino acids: CASNEPRAGVITGELFF.

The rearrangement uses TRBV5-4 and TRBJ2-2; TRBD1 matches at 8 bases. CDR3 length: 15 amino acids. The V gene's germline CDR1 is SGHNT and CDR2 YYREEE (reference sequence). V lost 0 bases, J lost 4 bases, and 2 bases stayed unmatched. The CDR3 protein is CASSLATGGTGELFF. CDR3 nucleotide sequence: TGTGCCAGCAGCTTGGCTACAGGGGGCACCGGGGAGCTGTTTTTT.

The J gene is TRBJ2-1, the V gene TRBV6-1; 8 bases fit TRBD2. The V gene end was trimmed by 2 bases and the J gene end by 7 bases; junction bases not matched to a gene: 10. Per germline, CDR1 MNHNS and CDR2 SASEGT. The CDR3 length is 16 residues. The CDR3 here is CASSESVVGLGNEQFF. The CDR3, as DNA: TGTGCCAGCAGTGAATCGGTGGTGGGACTAGGGAATGAGCAGTTCTTC.

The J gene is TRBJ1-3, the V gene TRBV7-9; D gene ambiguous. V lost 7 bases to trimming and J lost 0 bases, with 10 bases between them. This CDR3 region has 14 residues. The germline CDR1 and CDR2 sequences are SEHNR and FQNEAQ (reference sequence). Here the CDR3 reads CASNPMSSGNTIYF. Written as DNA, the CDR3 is TGTGCCAGCAACCCAATGAGCTCTGGAAACACCATATATTTT.